This TCR beta chain emerged from a study of T cell responses to AZD1222 COVID-19 vaccine. Sequencing used immunoSEQ multiplex PCR; TCRdb keeps in-frame clones, though not all of them. The sample shows under 150,000 clones, over 85% of them seen only once. The CDR3 runs to 16 residues. With 4 bases removed from V and 4 bases from J, the gap between germline ends came to 16 bases. From germline, CDR1 is SEHNR and CDR2 FQNEAQ (reference sequence). The receptor was derived from an adult who received the AZD1222 COVID-19 vaccine. The chain carries TRBV7-9 and TRBJ2-2; perhaps TRBD1 as D (6 bases). The sample in question was peripheral blood, obtained 28 days after the second AZD1222 dose. CDR3 DNA sequence: TGTGCCAGCAGCTCCCTGACAGGCCGGGGCACCGGGGAGCTGTTTTTT. As protein: CASSSLTGRGTGELFF.